This T cell receptor (beta chain) was obtained from a study of OX40 agonist ivuxolimab in advanced cancers. Assay: immunoSEQ multiplex PCR; the TCRdb copy retains only in-frame clones and omits some. The data show about 70,000 clones, roughly 86% seen once. This clone was picked up a small number of times. The germline V gene has CDR1 DFQATT and CDR2 SNEGSKA (reference sequence). The CDR3 is 11 amino acids. V lost 3 bases and J 4 bases, leaving 4 bases between the germline ends. The TCR was taken from an adult with an advanced solid tumor such as melanoma, head and neck, liver or kidney cancer. The V and J genes are TRBV20-1 and TRBJ1-3; D ambiguous. This sample comprised CD4+ or CD8+ T cells sorted from blood, obtained in a trial of the OX40 agonist ivuxolimab. This CDR3 is CSARRGNTIYF. CDR3 DNA: TGCAGTGCTAGGAGGGGAAACACCATATATTTT.